The 20 T cell receptor beta chains in this list originate from one sample, sequenced in a study of T cell responses to AZD1222 COVID-19 vaccine (dated by TCRdb to about 2021). The library was produced with the immunoSEQ multiplex PCR assay. The table comes from immuneACCESS by way of TCRdb, which keeps in-frame sequences with V and J called. Part of the clones is missing from these tables; in studies checked, under half for an unresolved V gene and the rest for unknown reasons. The sample table contains some 110,000 clones; only one count was recorded for roughly 93% of them. The top ten clones comprise around 1.7% of the sample. Explained via the paper, the time point label denotes: baseline before first vaccination. This specimen was peripheral blood, taken on day 0 of AZD1222 vaccination. Source of these receptors: an adult in good health.

The chain combines TRBV12-5 with TRBJ2-7, with D unclear. The CDR3 loop spans 11 amino acids. V was shortened by 1 base and J by 2 bases, with 0 bases between the two germline ends. Germline-derived CDR1 and CDR2 are LGHNT and FRNRAP. The CDR3 region is CASGLAYEQYF. The CDR3 bases are TGTGCTAGTGGTTTGGCCTACGAGCAGTACTTC.

The chain combines TRBV3-1 (or the pseudogene TRBV3-2) with TRBJ1-6; D uncertain. The CDR3 length is 13 residues. Per germline, CDR1 LGHDT and CDR2 YNNKEL (reference sequence). The V end lost 0 bases, the J end lost 10 bases, and 7 bases lay between the germline ends. The CDR3 here is CASSQDGLSPLHF. DNA of the CDR3: TGTGCCAGCAGCCAAGACGGCCTATCACCCCTCCACTTT.

The chain has TRBV7-2 and TRBJ1-3; D is ambiguous. V was clipped by 4 bases and J by 1 base, with 5 bases between them. This CDR3 is 13 amino acids long. Germline V gene data show CDR1 as SGHTA and CDR2 as FQGNSA. CDR3 sequence (DNA): TGTGCCAGCAGCTCCCGATCTGGAAACACCATATATTTT. Protein product: CASSSRSGNTIYF. Full variable domain (remainder filled in from reference TRBV7-2 and TRBJ1-3): GAGVSQSPSNKVTEKGKDVELRCDPISGHTALYWYRQSLGQGLEFLIYFQGNSAPDKSGLPSDRFSAERTGGSVSTLTIQRTQQEDSAVYLCASSSRSGNTIYFGEGSWLTVV.

The chain employs TRBV18 and TRBJ2-3; TRBD2 aligns across 11 bases. There are 16 residues in the CDR3. V gave up 1 base and J gave up 3 bases; unmatched junction bases: 3. Per germline, CDR1 KGHSH and CDR2 LQKENI. As DNA, the CDR3 is TGTGCCAGCTCACCACGAGGGACTAGCGGTACAGATACGCAGTATTTT. It translates to CASSPRGTSGTDTQYF.

The rearrangement joins TRBV5-6 to TRBJ2-7, with 7 nucleotides matching TRBD2. The junction had 8 bases not matched to a gene; V was cut back by 0 bases and J by 5 bases. The CDR3 is made up of 15 amino acids. The germline gives CDR1 SGHDT, CDR2 YYEEEE. CDR3 sequence reads: CASSLGPGGVHEQYV. For the CDR3, the DNA is TGTGCCAGCAGCTTGGGGCCTGGGGGGGTCCACGAGCAGTACGTC.

This clone was found once. The V and J genes are TRBV11-1 and TRBJ2-5; 15 bases line up with TRBD2. V shed 5 bases, J shed 5 bases, and the junction held 3 bases outside the gene matches. CDR3 length: 15 residues. Germline values: CDR1 SGHAT, CDR2 FQDESV (reference sequence). Here the CDR3 reads CASSLGTSGRETQYF. CDR3 coding DNA: TGTGCCAGCAGCCTGGGGACTAGCGGGAGGGAGACCCAGTACTTC.

This rearrangement joins TRBV6-1 to TRBJ2-5, with TRBD2 matching 13 bases. Germline trimming cut 3 bases from V and 4 bases from J; bases unmatched to any gene: 8. This CDR3 comprises 17 residues. Looked up from germline, CDR1 is MNHNS and CDR2 is SASEGT. CDR3 in DNA: TGTGCCAGCAGTGACCACCAACTAGCGGGAGGGGGAGAGACCCAGTACTTC. Residues: CASSDHQLAGGGETQYF.

V gene TRBV7-2 combines with J gene TRBJ1-2; the match to TRBD1 covers 8 bases. Germline V gives CDR1 SGHTA, CDR2 FQGNSA. V trimming: 0 bases; J trimming: 8 bases; junction bases outside the gene matches: 14. The CDR3 length is 17 residues. The CDR3 loop is CASSLAFHGQGRGGYTF. The CDR3 DNA is TGTGCCAGCAGCTTAGCCTTCCATGGACAGGGCAGGGGAGGCTACACCTTC.

The chain combines TRBV11-3 with TRBJ2-1; D unclear. The CDR3 loop spans 11 amino acids. V lost 4 bases and J lost 8, with 6 bases in between. Looked up from germline, CDR1 is SGHNT and CDR2 is YENEEA. In nucleotides, the CDR3 is TGTGCCAGCAGCTCGTGGGATGAGCAGTTCTTC. Translated: CASSSWDEQFF.

The genes are TRBV23-1 and TRBJ1-3, with D hard to call. TRBV23-1 is known as an ORF, though its function is uncertain. This CDR3 region has 17 residues. The CDR3 here is CAPYLAGFPPSGNTIYF. The CDR3 nucleotides are TGCGCTCCCTATTTGGCTGGGTTCCCACCCTCTGGAAACACCATATATTTT.

The CDR3 bases are TGTGCCACCAGTGATGGGCTAGCGGAACGCAATGAGCAGTTCTTC. It yields the protein CATSDGLAERNEQFF. This sequence joins TRBV24-1 and TRBJ2-1; 7 nucleotides align to TRBD2. The V and J ends lost 3 bases and 6 bases, in that order; junction bases with no gene match: 7. This CDR3 has 15 amino acids. Germline lookup yields CDR1 KGHDR and CDR2 SFDVKD.

J is TRBJ1-2 and V is TRBV5-1; a possible D gene is TRBD1 (5 bases). The CDR3 is 13 amino acids. Trimming left V 4 bases short and J 7 bases short, with 14 bases between. Germline values: CDR1 SGHRS, CDR2 YFSETQ. This CDR3 is CASSLGQGLGYTF. In DNA form, the CDR3 reads TGCGCCAGCAGCCTGGGCCAGGGTCTTGGCTACACCTTC.

The chain links TRBV5-5 to TRBJ1-1, with D uncertain. Trimming cost V 4 bases and J 0 bases, with 10 bases left between them. This CDR3 contains 14 residues. Germline V gives CDR1 SGHKS, CDR2 YYEKEE (reference sequence). The CDR3 loop reads CASSGPPMNTEAFF. The CDR3 DNA follows: TGTGCCAGCAGCGGGCCCCCTATGAACACTGAAGCTTTCTTT.

This chain links TRBV9 with TRBJ1-1; TRBD1 might be the D (6 bases). Germline V CDR1 and CDR2: SGDLS, YYNGEE. The CDR3 runs to 13 residues. Trimming removed 5 bases from V and 4 bases from J, with 12 bases in between. This CDR3 reads CASSVQGSTEAFF. CDR3 coding DNA: TGTGCCAGCAGTGTCCAGGGGAGCACTGAAGCTTTCTTT.

The rearrangement links TRBV28 to TRBJ1-3, with D perhaps TRBD1 (5 bases). CDR3 length: 16 amino acids. Germline-derived CDR1 and CDR2 are MDHEN and SYDVKM. V lost 5 bases and J 0 bases, leaving 14 bases between the germline ends. In DNA, the CDR3 is TGTGCCAGCAGTGTCGGGACGTCTGCCTCTGGAAACACCATATATTTT. Its translation is CASSVGTSASGNTIYF.

This CDR3 reads CASSPGQTYNSPLHF. In DNA form, the CDR3 reads TGTGCCAGCTCACCTGGGCAGACCTATAATTCACCCCTCCACTTT. The chain links TRBV7-9 to TRBJ1-6; no clear D. V was cut by 8 bases and J by 2 bases, with 13 bases left in between. This CDR3 contains 15 residues. Germline V gives CDR1 SEHNR, CDR2 FQNEAQ (reference sequence).

This clone showed up just once. This chain uses TRBV30 with TRBJ1-2; 7 positions agree with TRBD1. Germline V gives CDR1 GTSNPN, CDR2 SVGIG (reference sequence). The ends lost 0 bases at V and 3 bases at J; junction bases unmatched: 1. The CDR3 consists of 13 residues. The CDR3, as DNA: TGTGCCTGGAGTGTAGACAGGGACTATGGCTACACCTTC. Its protein product is CAWSVDRDYGYTF.

In nucleotides, the CDR3 is TGTGCCAGCAGTGAACTAGCGGTCTCCTACGAGCAGTACGTC. Amino acids: CASSELAVSYEQYV. The chain joins TRBV2 to TRBJ2-7, with 7 bases aligning to TRBD2. The CDR3 sequence is 14 residues long. Germline lookup yields CDR1 SNHLY and CDR2 FYNNEI. V lost 2 bases, J lost 0 bases, and 1 base stayed unmatched.

This sequence joins TRBV18 and TRBJ2-5; a weak D match, TRBD2 (5 bases). CDR3 size: 14 residues. CDR1 and CDR2 (germline): KGHSH, LQKENI. V dropped 9 bases and J dropped 1 base, with 15 bases sitting between them. The CDR3 reads CARGAKGPQETQYF. DNA of the CDR3: TGTGCCAGGGGAGCTAAGGGCCCCCAAGAGACCCAGTACTTC.

Here the CDR3 reads CASSYLVAGSYEKLFF. CDR3 nucleotides: TGTGCCAGCAGTTACCTCGTGGCAGGGTCTTACGAAAAACTGTTTTTT. The chain joins TRBV6-6 to TRBJ1-4; the D gene is possibly TRBD1 (5 bases). The V gene's germline CDR1 is MNHNY and CDR2 SVGAGI (reference sequence). CDR3 length: 16 residues. The ends were cut back, 2 bases at V and 8 bases at J, with 18 bases in the middle.